These T cell receptor beta chains were read from a single sample in a study of T cell responses to AZD1222 COVID-19 vaccine. Some clones are missing from TCRdb's copy, which holds only in-frame ones; the method was immunoSEQ multiplex PCR. The repertoire holds 150,000 to 200,000 clones, with 94% as singletons. Material: peripheral blood, obtained on day 0 of AZD1222 vaccination. The receptors shown here come from an adult in good health. Both conserved end residues are part of each CDR3. Each record gives: clone size, J gene, D gene, V gene, CDR3 protein, CDR3 DNA. The D gene is left open where the match is weak. The size of a clone is reported for some rows only, either as once, few or many, or as a class for expanded clones.

abundance: .; j_gene: TRBJ2-1; d_gene: TRBD2; v_gene: TRBV6-2/TRBV6-3; CDR3aa: CASSYLAGSYNEQFF; CDR3nt: TGTGCCAGCAGTTACTTAGCGGGGTCATACAATGAGCAGTTCTTC
abundance: .; j_gene: TRBJ1-1; d_gene: .; v_gene: TRBV18; CDR3aa: CASSASDRNTEAFF; CDR3nt: TGTGCCAGCTCAGCTTCAGACAGGAACACTGAAGCTTTCTTT
abundance: .; j_gene: TRBJ2-1; d_gene: .; v_gene: TRBV7-3; CDR3aa: CASSLSPGASFNEQFF; CDR3nt: TGTGCCAGCAGCTTAAGTCCGGGGGCCTCATTCAATGAGCAGTTCTTC
abundance: .; j_gene: TRBJ1-2; d_gene: .; v_gene: TRBV6-5; CDR3aa: CASSWGYGYTF; CDR3nt: TGTGCCAGCAGCTGGGGGTATGGCTACACCTTC
abundance: once; j_gene: TRBJ1-3; d_gene: TRBD1; v_gene: TRBV5-1; CDR3aa: CASTRTGSDSGNTIYF; CDR3nt: TGCGCCAGCACCCGGACAGGGTCCGACTCTGGAAACACCATATATTTT
abundance: .; j_gene: TRBJ1-2; d_gene: TRBD1; v_gene: TRBV9; CDR3aa: CASSPGGGGFRYGYTF; CDR3nt: TGTGCCAGCAGCCCAGGGGGAGGTGGGTTTCGCTATGGCTACACCTTC
abundance: once; j_gene: TRBJ1-1; d_gene: .; v_gene: TRBV12-3/TRBV12-4; CDR3aa: CATRGDTEAFF; CDR3nt: TGTGCCACCAGGGGAGACACTGAAGCTTTCTTT
abundance: .; j_gene: TRBJ2-1; d_gene: TRBD1; v_gene: TRBV4-2; CDR3aa: CASSQDQGQGFNEQFF; CDR3nt: TGTGCCAGCAGCCAAGATCAGGGACAGGGTTTCAATGAGCAGTTCTTC
abundance: .; j_gene: TRBJ2-1; d_gene: .; v_gene: TRBV19; CDR3aa: CASSIRWEYYNEQFF; CDR3nt: TGTGCCAGTAGTATCCGGTGGGAGTACTACAATGAGCAGTTCTTC
abundance: .; j_gene: TRBJ1-1; d_gene: .; v_gene: TRBV5-1; CDR3aa: CASSLGENTEAFF; CDR3nt: TGCGCCAGCAGCTTGGGAGAGAACACTGAAGCTTTCTTT
abundance: .; j_gene: TRBJ1-3; d_gene: .; v_gene: TRBV9; CDR3aa: CASSVEPSLRGNTIYF; CDR3nt: TGTGCCAGCAGCGTAGAACCTTCTTTACGTGGAAACACCATATATTTT
abundance: .; j_gene: TRBJ1-2; d_gene: .; v_gene: TRBV7-2; CDR3aa: CASSLDPYGYTF; CDR3nt: TGTGCCAGCAGCTTAGACCCATATGGCTACACCTTC
abundance: .; j_gene: TRBJ1-1; d_gene: .; v_gene: TRBV6-6; CDR3aa: CASSYSAGTNTEAFF; CDR3nt: TGTGCCAGCAGTTACTCGGCGGGTACGAACACTGAAGCTTTCTTT
abundance: .; j_gene: TRBJ2-1; d_gene: TRBD1; v_gene: TRBV2; CDR3aa: CASSAGTGGNEQFF; CDR3nt: TGTGCCAGCAGTGCCGGAACAGGGGGCAATGAGCAGTTCTTC
abundance: .; j_gene: TRBJ2-1; d_gene: TRBD2; v_gene: TRBV5-1; CDR3aa: CASSSPGLADLNEQFF; CDR3nt: TGCGCCAGCAGCTCGCCGGGACTAGCGGACCTCAATGAGCAGTTCTTC
abundance: .; j_gene: TRBJ1-2; d_gene: .; v_gene: TRBV19; CDR3aa: CASSIRAARALYGYTF; CDR3nt: TGTGCCAGTAGTATTCGGGCAGCTAGGGCTCTCTATGGCTACACCTTC
abundance: .; j_gene: TRBJ2-6; d_gene: .; v_gene: TRBV30; CDR3aa: CAWQGSSGANVLTF; CDR3nt: TGTGCCTGGCAGGGGTCCTCTGGGGCCAACGTCCTGACTTTC
abundance: .; j_gene: TRBJ1-5; d_gene: .; v_gene: TRBV19; CDR3aa: CASSIGRTNQPQHF; CDR3nt: TGTGCCAGTAGTATAGGAAGGACCAATCAGCCCCAGCATTTT
abundance: once; j_gene: TRBJ2-1; d_gene: .; v_gene: TRBV4-1; CDR3aa: CASSQVSGWYNEQFF; CDR3nt: TGCGCCAGCAGCCAAGTCAGCGGGTGGTACAATGAGCAGTTCTTC
abundance: .; j_gene: TRBJ2-7; d_gene: .; v_gene: TRBV4-2; CDR3aa: CASSQGTSSYEQYF; CDR3nt: TGTGCCAGCAGCCAAGGAACTAGCTCCTACGAGCAGTACTTC
abundance: once; j_gene: TRBJ2-5; d_gene: .; v_gene: TRBV7-9; CDR3aa: CASSFSQETQYF; CDR3nt: TGTGCCAGCAGCTTCTCCCAAGAGACCCAGTACTTC
abundance: .; j_gene: TRBJ2-5; d_gene: .; v_gene: TRBV6-5; CDR3aa: CASIRSGNQETQYF; CDR3nt: TGTGCCAGCATTAGATCAGGGAACCAAGAGACCCAGTACTTC
abundance: .; j_gene: TRBJ2-7; d_gene: .; v_gene: TRBV14; CDR3aa: CASSHLIYEQYF; CDR3nt: TGTGCCAGCAGCCACTTAATCTACGAGCAGTACTTC
abundance: .; j_gene: TRBJ2-1; d_gene: .; v_gene: TRBV5-5; CDR3aa: CASSLRYEQFF; CDR3nt: TGTGCCAGCAGCTTGAGGTACGAGCAGTTCTTC
abundance: .; j_gene: TRBJ1-4; d_gene: .; v_gene: TRBV5-6; CDR3aa: CASSGRPMEKLFF; CDR3nt: TGTGCCAGCAGCGGGAGGCCGATGGAAAAACTGTTTTTT
abundance: .; j_gene: TRBJ1-5; d_gene: TRBD1; v_gene: TRBV30; CDR3aa: CAWALQGEQPQHF; CDR3nt: TGTGCCTGGGCACTCCAGGGGGAACAGCCCCAGCATTTT
abundance: .; j_gene: TRBJ1-5; d_gene: .; v_gene: TRBV10-3; CDR3aa: CANPALSNQPQHF; CDR3nt: TGTGCCAATCCGGCCCTTAGCAATCAGCCCCAGCATTTT
abundance: .; j_gene: TRBJ2-1; d_gene: .; v_gene: TRBV11-2; CDR3aa: CASRGDTAWSGNEQFF; CDR3nt: TGTGCCAGCAGGGGGGACACCGCCTGGTCTGGCAATGAGCAGTTCTTC
abundance: .; j_gene: TRBJ2-1; d_gene: TRBD1; v_gene: TRBV5-1; CDR3aa: CASSGTGGSYSYNEQFF; CDR3nt: TGCGCCAGCAGCGGGACAGGGGGGTCCTACTCCTACAATGAGCAGTTCTTC
abundance: .; j_gene: TRBJ2-1; d_gene: TRBD2; v_gene: TRBV7-9; CDR3aa: CASSFLAGAYNEQFF; CDR3nt: TGTGCCAGCAGCTTCTTAGCGGGGGCATACAATGAGCAGTTCTTC
abundance: .; j_gene: TRBJ2-5; d_gene: TRBD1; v_gene: TRBV6-5; CDR3aa: CATRDRGQETQYF; CDR3nt: TGTGCCACCAGAGACAGGGGTCAAGAGACCCAGTACTTC
abundance: .; j_gene: TRBJ1-5; d_gene: .; v_gene: TRBV10-3; CDR3aa: CAISDGEWDQPQHF; CDR3nt: TGTGCCATCAGTGATGGGGAGTGGGATCAGCCCCAGCATTTT
abundance: once; j_gene: TRBJ1-1; d_gene: .; v_gene: TRBV27; CDR3aa: CASSFPGPEAFF; CDR3nt: TGTGCCAGCAGTTTTCCGGGACCCGAAGCTTTCTTT
abundance: .; j_gene: TRBJ1-1; d_gene: .; v_gene: TRBV30; CDR3aa: CAWSVRPEAFF; CDR3nt: TGTGCCTGGAGTGTCCGGCCTGAAGCTTTCTTT
abundance: .; j_gene: TRBJ1-1; d_gene: .; v_gene: TRBV7-8; CDR3aa: CASSLVAAKFEAFF; CDR3nt: TGTGCCAGCAGCTTAGTGGCGGCGAAATTTGAAGCTTTCTTT
abundance: .; j_gene: TRBJ2-7; d_gene: .; v_gene: TRBV5-1; CDR3aa: CASSLRPLDEQYF; CDR3nt: TGCGCCAGCAGCTTGCGACCGCTCGACGAGCAGTACTTC
abundance: .; j_gene: TRBJ2-3; d_gene: TRBD1; v_gene: TRBV4-1; CDR3aa: CASSPDRVLDTQYF; CDR3nt: TGCGCCAGCAGCCCCGACAGGGTCCTAGATACGCAGTATTTT
abundance: .; j_gene: TRBJ2-5; d_gene: .; v_gene: TRBV28; CDR3aa: CASSTGVETQYF; CDR3nt: TGTGCCAGCAGCACTGGGGTGGAGACCCAGTACTTC
abundance: .; j_gene: TRBJ1-4; d_gene: .; v_gene: TRBV5-1; CDR3aa: CASSRSTTENEKLFF; CDR3nt: TGCGCCAGCAGTCGCTCGACGACAGAGAATGAAAAACTGTTTTTT
abundance: few; j_gene: TRBJ1-2; d_gene: .; v_gene: TRBV27; CDR3aa: CASSSGSFYGYTF; CDR3nt: TGTGCCAGCAGTTCGGGATCGTTCTATGGCTACACCTTC
abundance: .; j_gene: TRBJ1-2; d_gene: TRBD1; v_gene: TRBV5-1; CDR3aa: CASSLLLGQGSGGYTF; CDR3nt: TGCGCCAGCAGCTTGCTCCTCGGACAGGGTTCGGGCGGCTACACCTTC
abundance: .; j_gene: TRBJ2-7; d_gene: .; v_gene: TRBV18; CDR3aa: CASSQQGYEQYF; CDR3nt: TGTGCCAGCTCACAACAGGGCTACGAGCAGTACTTC
abundance: .; j_gene: TRBJ2-1; d_gene: TRBD1; v_gene: TRBV5-4; CDR3aa: CASSVTGVNEQFF; CDR3nt: TGTGCCAGCAGCGTGACAGGGGTGAATGAGCAGTTCTTC
abundance: .; j_gene: TRBJ1-2; d_gene: .; v_gene: TRBV5-5; CDR3aa: CASSSPTGGGYTF; CDR3nt: TGTGCCAGCAGCTCCCCCACGGGAGGTGGCTACACCTTC
abundance: .; j_gene: TRBJ1-6; d_gene: .; v_gene: TRBV5-4; CDR3aa: CASSLGDSPLHF; CDR3nt: TGTGCCAGCAGCTTGGGAGATTCACCCCTCCACTTT
abundance: once; j_gene: TRBJ2-3; d_gene: TRBD1; v_gene: TRBV30; CDR3aa: CAWSIRTGFTDTQYF; CDR3nt: TGTGCCTGGAGTATCCGGACAGGGTTTACAGATACGCAGTATTTT
abundance: .; j_gene: TRBJ1-4; d_gene: TRBD1; v_gene: TRBV3-1/TRBV3-2; CDR3aa: CASSPQAGGNEKLFF; CDR3nt: TGTGCCAGCAGCCCCCAGGCAGGGGGAAATGAAAAACTGTTTTTT
abundance: .; j_gene: TRBJ1-2; d_gene: .; v_gene: TRBV7-9; CDR3aa: CASSLQEDGYTF; CDR3nt: TGTGCCAGCAGCTTACAGGAGGATGGCTACACCTTC
abundance: .; j_gene: TRBJ1-2; d_gene: TRBD1; v_gene: TRBV10-3; CDR3aa: CAISEGNRGLGGYTF; CDR3nt: TGTGCCATCAGTGAAGGAAACAGGGGGCTTGGGGGCTACACCTTC
abundance: .; j_gene: TRBJ1-2; d_gene: .; v_gene: TRBV6-5; CDR3aa: CASTKGRNYGYTF; CDR3nt: TGTGCCAGCACTAAGGGGAGAAACTATGGCTACACCTTC
abundance: .; j_gene: TRBJ1-5; d_gene: .; v_gene: TRBV12-3/TRBV12-4; CDR3aa: CASNRGVGQPQHF; CDR3nt: TGTGCCAGCAACCGGGGGGTGGGTCAGCCCCAGCATTTT
abundance: .; j_gene: TRBJ1-1; d_gene: .; v_gene: TRBV25-1; CDR3aa: CASSDLGYTEAFF; CDR3nt: TGTGCCAGCAGTGATTTAGGTTACACTGAAGCTTTCTTT
abundance: .; j_gene: TRBJ2-2; d_gene: TRBD2; v_gene: TRBV6-1; CDR3aa: CASSARRGGRDTGELFF; CDR3nt: TGTGCCAGCAGTGCCCGACGGGGCGGGAGGGACACCGGGGAGCTGTTTTTT